These T cell receptor beta chains were read from a single sample in a study of cytomegalovirus exposure and HLA in healthy donors. Sequenced by immunoSEQ multiplex PCR; TCRdb stores in-frame clones only, minus some. The listing records roughly 42,000 clones. Sequencing used PBMCs. All receptors come from a man aged 30 to 45 in good health and CMV-seronegative. Both conserved end residues are part of each CDR3. Fields, in order: CDR3 protein, D gene, clone size, V gene, J gene. The D gene is left open where the match is weak. The listing skips clone size in some rows; elsewhere it reads once, few, many or a size class.

CDR3aa: CATSRGTGGPLPNYGYTF
d_gene: TRBD1
abundance: NA
v_gene: TRBV15
j_gene: TRBJ1-2

CDR3aa: CASSVGRGTEAFF
d_gene: NA
abundance: NA
v_gene: TRBV18
j_gene: TRBJ1-1

CDR3aa: CSVEERQSSGNTIYF
d_gene: NA
abundance: NA
v_gene: TRBV29-1
j_gene: TRBJ1-3

CDR3aa: CASSTRYGSPTDTQYF
d_gene: NA
abundance: NA
v_gene: TRBV9
j_gene: TRBJ2-3

CDR3aa: CASSLGQGYGYTF
d_gene: TRBD1
abundance: NA
v_gene: TRBV7-2
j_gene: TRBJ1-2

CDR3aa: CASSWDSSYEQYF
d_gene: NA
abundance: NA
v_gene: TRBV5-4
j_gene: TRBJ2-7

CDR3aa: CASSLSGRTDTQYF
d_gene: TRBD2
abundance: NA
v_gene: TRBV5-1
j_gene: TRBJ2-3

CDR3aa: CASSIGAGGTFTDTQYF
d_gene: TRBD2
abundance: NA
v_gene: TRBV19
j_gene: TRBJ2-3

CDR3aa: CSARQGNTIYF
d_gene: NA
abundance: NA
v_gene: TRBV20-1
j_gene: TRBJ1-3

CDR3aa: CASSLETSYEQYF
d_gene: NA
abundance: NA
v_gene: TRBV5-4
j_gene: TRBJ2-7

CDR3aa: CASSLDSTNEKLFF
d_gene: NA
abundance: NA
v_gene: TRBV5-1
j_gene: TRBJ1-4

CDR3aa: CASRRYLNQPQHF
d_gene: NA
abundance: NA
v_gene: TRBV6-6
j_gene: TRBJ1-5

CDR3aa: CASRTTTGVNSPLHF
d_gene: TRBD1
abundance: NA
v_gene: TRBV6-5
j_gene: TRBJ1-6

CDR3aa: CASSLGLAEETQYF
d_gene: TRBD2
abundance: NA
v_gene: TRBV9
j_gene: TRBJ2-5

CDR3aa: CASSFDRGNTEAFF
d_gene: TRBD1
abundance: NA
v_gene: TRBV4-3
j_gene: TRBJ1-1

CDR3aa: CASSIGQDQPQHF
d_gene: NA
abundance: NA
v_gene: TRBV19
j_gene: TRBJ1-5

CDR3aa: CASSLLRLARITGELFF
d_gene: NA
abundance: NA
v_gene: TRBV5-6
j_gene: TRBJ2-2

CDR3aa: CASWRGLKKSSSYNEQFF
d_gene: NA
abundance: NA
v_gene: TRBV18
j_gene: TRBJ2-1

CDR3aa: CSVKGTSGRSDNEQFF
d_gene: TRBD2
abundance: NA
v_gene: TRBV29-1
j_gene: TRBJ2-1

CDR3aa: CASPTGHLGDTEAFF
d_gene: NA
abundance: NA
v_gene: TRBV6-1
j_gene: TRBJ1-1

CDR3aa: CSVGGRLQGPEAFF
d_gene: NA
abundance: NA
v_gene: TRBV29-1
j_gene: TRBJ1-1

CDR3aa: CASSQDLLVADDTGELFF
d_gene: NA
abundance: NA
v_gene: TRBV4-3
j_gene: TRBJ2-2

CDR3aa: CASSSLTGTNTGELFF
d_gene: TRBD1
abundance: NA
v_gene: TRBV5-6
j_gene: TRBJ2-2

CDR3aa: CASALTGGSKEKLFF
d_gene: TRBD1
abundance: NA
v_gene: TRBV6-1
j_gene: TRBJ1-4

CDR3aa: CAGGSGSAPLHF
d_gene: NA
abundance: NA
v_gene: TRBV30
j_gene: TRBJ1-6

CDR3aa: CAWSVYTSEQYF
d_gene: NA
abundance: NA
v_gene: TRBV30
j_gene: TRBJ2-7

CDR3aa: CASSPTSGNTDTQYF
d_gene: TRBD2
abundance: medium-sized
v_gene: TRBV6-4
j_gene: TRBJ2-3

CDR3aa: CASSLGTGPDEQYF
d_gene: TRBD1
abundance: NA
v_gene: TRBV5-4
j_gene: TRBJ2-7

CDR3aa: CASSESIVAGGGEQYF
d_gene: TRBD2
abundance: NA
v_gene: TRBV10-2
j_gene: TRBJ2-7

CDR3aa: CASRRSGSISNEQFF
d_gene: TRBD2
abundance: NA
v_gene: TRBV19
j_gene: TRBJ2-1